This T cell receptor beta chain came from a study of T cell repertoires in cytomegalovirus infection. Study information: Matching HLA type, along with CMV infection, was indicated by public TCR beta signatures. Study-wide results and limits: HLA-C-restricted CMV-specific TCR beta clonotypes were dominant in the ex vivo response.

This clonotype was counted at least ten times. What it binds is not known. TCRdb recomputed calls from the reads with MiXCR, one row per CDR3 protein. This repertoire shows 200,000 to 250,000 distinct CDR3 sequences, about 39% found once; its top ten account for roughly three fifths. Trimming cost V 4 bases and J 14 bases; bases outside gene matches: 8. This CDR3 comprises 13 residues. CDR1 and CDR2 from the germline V gene are SGHTA and FQGNSA. This chain joins TRBV7-2 and TRBJ2-1, with TRBD2 matching over 10 bases. The TCR originated in a human donor in good health (CMV status not recorded). Some clones in this sample may be carry-over from other donors' samples. This specimen consisted of CD8+ T cells from cultured PBMCs, obtained from culture after CMV antigen stimulation. This CDR3 is CASSSALAGDEFF. The CDR3 DNA reads TGTGCCAGCAGCTCAGCTCTAGCGGGAGACGAGTTCTTC.